One and the same sample provided the 26 T cell receptor beta chains below, sequenced in a study of memory CD4+ T cells and cytomegalovirus serostatus. The sort gate was single viable CD3+CD4+CD8-CD45RO+ cells for memory CD4+ T cells. TCRdb keeps only in-frame clones here, not all; method: immunoSEQ multiplex PCR. Of about 50,000 clones listed, around 78% are singletons. The sample taken for sequencing was memory CD4+ T cells from blood. Receptors were obtained from an adult in good health and CMV-seronegative.

The chain joins TRBV10-2 to TRBJ1-4; D is unresolved. This CDR3 is 14 amino acids long. Trimming took off 2 bases at V and 9 bases at J, with 13 bases between the two ends. The germline CDR1 and CDR2 sequences are WSHSY and SAAADI. CDR3 nucleotides: TGCGCCAGCAGTGAGGAGGGTCAATCGAAAAAACTGTTTTTT. Translating gives CASSEEGQSKKLFF.

This chain links TRBV10-1 with TRBJ1-1; D remains unclear. Trimming left V 6 bases short and J 3 bases short, with 11 bases between. The length of the CDR3 is 13 residues. Germline-derived CDR1 and CDR2 are WNHNN and SYGVQD (reference sequence). CDR3 coding DNA: TGCGCCAGCAGGGGCGGTTGGCACACTGAAGCTTTCTTT. Its protein product is CASRGGWHTEAFF.

V is TRBV5-1 and J is TRBJ2-2; a weak D match, TRBD2 (5 bases). The germline V gene encodes CDR1 SGHRS and CDR2 YFSETQ. The V gene lost 7 bases and the J gene lost 0 bases, with 13 bases spanning the gap. This CDR3 spans 15 amino acids. CDR3 nucleotides: TGCGCCAGCGGACCCTCCGGGGCGAACACCGGGGAGCTGTTTTTT. This gives the protein CASGPSGANTGELFF.

This chain joins TRBV7-2 and TRBJ1-1, with 8 bases matching TRBD1. Germline-derived CDR1 and CDR2 are SGHTA and FQGNSA. Trimming took 7 bases from V and 1 from J; bases not matched to a gene: 14. The CDR3 loop spans 17 amino acids. The CDR3 nucleotides read TGTGCCAGCAACCAAGACGACAGGGGTTGGAGGAACACTGAAGCTTTCTTT. Translating gives CASNQDDRGWRNTEAFF.

This clone was detected once. This chain links TRBV5-1 with TRBJ2-1, with D perhaps TRBD1 (5 bases). This CDR3 has 17 amino acids. CDR1 and CDR2 (germline): SGHRS, YFSETQ. Trimming removed 0 bases from V and 7 bases from J, with 20 bases in between. The CDR3: CASSLAIGRTGGNEQFF. CDR3 DNA sequence: TGCGCCAGCAGCTTGGCTATCGGCAGAACAGGTGGAAATGAGCAGTTCTTC.

V and J are TRBV7-2 and TRBJ2-7; D is perhaps TRBD2 (6 bases). Trimming removed 5 bases from V and 1 base from J, with 12 bases in between. Germline V CDR1 and CDR2: SGHTA, FQGNSA. The CDR3 is 14 amino acids. For the CDR3, the DNA is TGTGCCAGCAGCCCCCCCGGGGGTTCCTACGAGCAGTACTTC. Translation: CASSPPGGSYEQYF. Full variable domain (rest looked up from reference TRBV7-2 and TRBJ2-7): GAGVSQSPSNKVTEKGKDVELRCDPISGHTALYWYRQSLGQGLEFLIYFQGNSAPDKSGLPSDRFSAERTGGSVSTLTIQRTQQEDSAVYLCASSPPGGSYEQYFGPGTRLTVT.

The sample holds a few counts of this clone. V usage is TRBV14 and J usage is TRBJ1-1; no clear D. The CDR3 loop spans 11 amino acids. The germline CDR1 and CDR2 sequences are SGHDN and FVKESK. Trimming pared 4 bases from V and 7 bases from J, leaving 7 bases between. The CDR3 reads CASSLEGEAFF. DNA of the CDR3: TGTGCCAGCAGCCTAGAGGGTGAAGCTTTCTTT.

The chain recombines TRBV25-1 with TRBJ2-1, with TRBD2 as a possible D gene (6 bases). Germline lookup yields CDR1 MGHDK and CDR2 SYGVNS. Trimming took off 3 bases at V and 7 bases at J, with 19 bases between the two ends. The CDR3 spans 16 residues. CDR3 in amino acids: CASSEEGRGVKNEQFF. DNA for the CDR3: TGTGCCAGCAGTGAGGAGGGAAGGGGCGTGAAGAATGAGCAGTTCTTC.

The chain joins TRBV29-1 to TRBJ2-7; possible D gene TRBD1, 6 bases. V was shortened by 7 bases and J by 0 bases, with 13 bases between the two germline ends. The CDR3 consists of 13 residues. Germline lookup yields CDR1 SQVTM and CDR2 ANQGSEA. CDR3 nucleotides: TGCAGCGCTGTGACAGGCGCCTCCTACGAGCAGTACTTC. It is translated as CSAVTGASYEQYF.

The CDR3 nucleotides are TGTGCCAGCAGTACCAGGGGGCCCACCTATGGCTACACCTTC. Translating gives CASSTRGPTYGYTF. The chain has TRBV28 and TRBJ1-2, with 8 bases aligning to TRBD1. Germline V lookup: CDR1 MDHEN, CDR2 SYDVKM. The V and J ends lost 5 bases and 4 bases, in that order; junction bases with no gene match: 6. The CDR3 covers 14 residues.

CDR3 in amino acids: CASSLYSSYNEQFF. CDR3 sequence (DNA): TGTGCCAGCAGTTTATATAGCTCCTACAATGAGCAGTTCTTC. This rearrangement joins TRBV27 to TRBJ2-1; no clear D. Germline V gene lookup returns CDR1 MNHEY and CDR2 SMNVEV (reference sequence). The CDR3 consists of 14 residues. Trimming took 1 base from V and 0 from J, leaving 4 bases between them.

This clone was observed once. The chain employs TRBV6-5 and TRBJ1-1; 8 bases are shared with TRBD1. V shed 2 bases, J shed 1 base, and the junction held 6 bases outside the gene matches. This CDR3 has 16 amino acids. Germline lookup yields CDR1 MNHEY and CDR2 SVGAGI. The CDR3 here is CASSYTRTGRNTEAFF. CDR3 in DNA: TGTGCCAGCAGTTACACCCGGACAGGGAGGAACACTGAAGCTTTCTTT.

The chain couples TRBV2 to TRBJ1-5; D may be TRBD1 (5 bases). The CDR3 length is 16 residues. Germline-derived CDR1 and CDR2 are SNHLY and FYNNEI. Between the trimmed V and J ends, which lost 6 bases and 0 bases, there was a span of 15 bases. The CDR3 DNA follows: TGTGCCAGCAGAGTGTCAGGGATACTTAGCAATCAGCCCCAGCATTTT. Its translation is CASRVSGILSNQPQHF.

The V gene is TRBV11-1, the J gene TRBJ1-2; TRBD1 aligns across 7 bases. The V gene end was trimmed by 3 bases and the J gene end by 6 bases; junction bases not matched to a gene: 7. The CDR3 contains 14 residues. Germline V gene sequence: CDR1 SGHAT, CDR2 FQDESV (reference sequence). The CDR3 DNA reads TGTGCCAGCAGCTTGAGGGGGCATGAGGATGGCTACACCTTC. This encodes CASSLRGHEDGYTF.

In this sample, this clone turned up once. The V call is TRBV9, the J call TRBJ2-7; 13 nucleotides line up with TRBD2. V was clipped by 4 bases and J by 2 bases; unmatched bases: 15. CDR1 and CDR2 (germline): SGDLS, YYNGEE. The CDR3 is 19 amino acids. The chain's CDR3 is CASSPRITSGGGWAYEQYF. The DNA for the CDR3 is TGTGCCAGCAGCCCCCGAATAACTAGCGGGGGGGGTTGGGCCTACGAGCAGTACTTC.

The CDR3 DNA reads TGCGCCAGCAGTGAGCGGCCTGGGGGAAGGCAAGATACGCAGTATTTT. Translating it yields CASSERPGGRQDTQYF. This chain joins TRBV10-1 and TRBJ2-3, with D perhaps given as TRBD1 or TRBD2 (5 bases each). The CDR3 loop spans 16 amino acids. CDR1 and CDR2 (germline): WNHNN, SYGVQD (reference sequence). Trimming pared 2 bases from V and 5 bases from J, leaving 17 bases between.

The chain joins TRBV28 to TRBJ1-1; D gene unclear. Per germline, CDR1 MDHEN and CDR2 SYDVKM. This CDR3 has 12 residues. The ends were cut back, 8 bases at V and 6 bases at J, with 13 bases in the middle. CDR3 in DNA: TGTGCCAGCCTCCGGAGGGAGGCTGAAGCTTTCTTT. The encoded protein is CASLRREAEAFF.

The chain couples TRBV2 to TRBJ2-1; the D is unclear. Germline assignment: CDR1 SNHLY and CDR2 FYNNEI. Trimming cost V 0 bases and J 9 bases, with 12 bases left between them. The CDR3 has 14 residues. CDR3 bases: TGTGCCAGCAGTGAAGCACTCCCGATTGGTGAGCAGTTCTTC. Its protein is CASSEALPIGEQFF.

The chain links TRBV15 to TRBJ1-1, with a possible D match to TRBD1 (5 bases). V lost 0 bases and J lost 3, with 14 bases in between. Germline V gene lookup returns CDR1 LNHNV and CDR2 YYDKDF (reference sequence). The CDR3 runs to 16 residues. For the CDR3, the DNA is TGTGCCACCAGCAGAGACGTAGCGGGGGGGGACACTGAAGCTTTCTTT. It specifies CATSRDVAGGDTEAFF.

The V gene is TRBV9, the J gene TRBJ1-1, with a tentative D call TRBD1 (6 bases). Germline CDR1 is SGDLS and CDR2 is YYNGEE. Trimming left V 3 bases short and J 6 bases short, with 18 bases between. The CDR3 length is 15 residues. The CDR3, as DNA: TGTGCCAGCAGCGCAACCCCGACAGGCCTTTCTGAAGCTTTCTTT. Its translation is CASSATPTGLSEAFF.

The chain has TRBV6-1 and TRBJ1-2; the D is unclear. Germline CDR1 is MNHNS and CDR2 is SASEGT. CDR3 size: 14 residues. V was cut by 1 base and J by 3 bases, with 9 bases left in between. CDR3 sequence reads: CASSEGLEDYGYTF. CDR3 in DNA: TGTGCCAGCAGTGAAGGGCTGGAAGACTATGGCTACACCTTC.

The J gene is TRBJ1-2, the V gene TRBV7-9; D perhaps matches TRBD1 (6 bases). Trimming took off 0 bases at V and 7 bases at J, with 15 bases between the two ends. CDR1 SEHNR and CDR2 FQNEAQ come from the germline V gene (reference sequence). This CDR3 is built from 15 residues. CDR3 residues: CASSLAQLGGAGYTF. The CDR3 region has the DNA TGTGCCAGCAGCTTAGCGCAGCTAGGGGGAGCTGGCTACACCTTC.

Only one count was recorded for this clone. The V gene is TRBV14, the J gene TRBJ1-2; no clear D. The CDR3 consists of 14 residues. Germline CDR1 reads SGHDN; CDR2 reads FVKESK. The germline V and J ends were trimmed by 3 bases and 3 bases, with 11 bases remaining between them. The CDR3 is CASSHWGNYYGYTF. DNA for the CDR3: TGTGCCAGCAGCCATTGGGGAAACTACTATGGCTACACCTTC. The variable domain in full, with the rest retrieved from reference TRBV14 and TRBJ1-2, is EAGVTQFPSHSVIEKGQTVTLRCDPISGHDNLYWYRRVMGKEIKFLLHFVKESKQDESGMPNNRFLAERTGGTYSTLKVQPAELEDSGVYFCASSHWGNYYGYTFGSGTRLTVV.

J is TRBJ2-1 and V is TRBV11-2; D not certain. Germline values: CDR1 SGHAT, CDR2 FQNNGV. V shed 4 bases and J shed 5 bases, with 9 bases lying between them. The length of the CDR3 is 13 residues. The CDR3 coding sequence is TGTGCCAGCAGCTCACAAAGGGACAATGAGCAGTTCTTC. Translated, it gives CASSSQRDNEQFF.

Within the sample, this clone is medium-sized. V usage is TRBV7-2 and J usage is TRBJ2-2, with D perhaps assigned TRBD1 or TRBD2 (6 bases each). Germline loops: CDR1 SGHTA, CDR2 FQGNSA. Trimming cost V 4 bases and J 5 bases, with 14 bases left between them. The CDR3 loop spans 15 amino acids. The CDR3 sequence is CASSSTGAGTGELFF. CDR3 DNA: TGTGCCAGCAGCTCCACGGGGGCCGGGACCGGGGAGCTGTTTTTT.

The gene calls are TRBV29-1 and TRBJ1-1; 11 bases agree with TRBD1. This CDR3 has 12 residues. With 6 bases clipped from V and 6 bases from J, the junction kept 3 bases outside the gene matches. Germline V gene data show CDR1 as SQVTM and CDR2 as ANQGSEA. The chain's CDR3 is CSVGTGGPEAFF. The CDR3 nucleotides are TGCAGCGTGGGGACAGGGGGGCCTGAAGCTTTCTTT.